Listed below are T cell receptor beta chains from one sample, sequenced in a study of spatial heterogeneity in lung cancer. Each CDR3 protein gets one entry after TCRdb re-called the 5' RACE reads with MiXCR. The sample contains about 100,000 distinct CDR3 sequences, about 4.4% of which appear only once. Specimen: lung tumor tissue, collected at surgery. These receptors all come from a male donor with early-stage non-small cell lung cancer. CDR3s include the opening cysteine and the closing phenylalanine or tryptophan. D genes are given only for firm matches. The listing skips clone size in some rows; elsewhere it reads once, few, many or a size class.

clone size,D gene,V gene,J gene,CDR3 DNA,CDR3 protein
once,-,TRBV5-4,TRBJ2-7,TGTGCCAGCTCGCTTACCCTTGGGGGAGTAGGGGAGCAGTACTTC,CASSLTLGGVGEQYF
-,-,TRBV7-9,TRBJ2-7,TGTGCCAGCAGCTACCGGGACAAGTCGCACAGGAGGCTGAGTACCTACGAGCAGTACTTC,CASSYRDKSHRRLSTYEQYF
few,-,TRBV7-9,TRBJ2-2,TGTGCCAGCAGCCCCAGGCCCTTGGTCACCGGGGAGCTGTTTTTT,CASSPRPLVTGELFF
many,-,TRBV5-1,TRBJ1-2,TGCGCCAGCAGCTCTACCGGGACTCCTGTATCCGGCTACACCTTC,CASSSTGTPVSGYTF
many,-,TRBV28,TRBJ1-2,TGTGCCAGCAGTCGACGAGAGTATGGCTACACCTTC,CASSRREYGYTF
many,TRBD2,TRBV28,TRBJ2-3,TGTGCCAGCAGGGAGGGACTAGCTGGGTCAGATACGCAGTATTTT,CASREGLAGSDTQYF
many,-,TRBV9,TRBJ2-1,TGTGCCAGCAGCGTAGGGGAGCTGTCGGAGCAGTTCTTC,CASSVGELSEQFF
-,-,TRBV4-1,TRBJ2-5,TGCGCCAGCAGCCAAGCTCGACAAGGGACGGAGACCCAGTACTTC,CASSQARQGTETQYF
many,TRBD1,TRBV25-1,TRBJ2-1,TGTGCCAGCAGGGAGATACCGGGACAGGGGTGGAATGAGCAGTTCTTC,CASREIPGQGWNEQFF
-,-,TRBV10-3,TRBJ2-5,TGTGCCATCGGACCGTTGGAGACCCAGTACTTC,CAIGPLETQYF
many,TRBD2,TRBV7-9,TRBJ2-5,TGTGCCAGCAGCTCTGACGGGACTAGTGAACAAGAGACCCAGTACTTC,CASSSDGTSEQETQYF
many,-,TRBV20-1,TRBJ1-3,TGCAGTGCTAGAATCGGGACGCAAGGAAACACCATATATTTT,CSARIGTQGNTIYF
-,-,TRBV4-2,TRBJ2-2,TGTGCCAGCAGCCCCCGCCCCGATGGGGGTACCGGGGAGCTGTTTTTT,CASSPRPDGGTGELFF
many,-,TRBV5-5,TRBJ2-3,TGTGCCAGCAGCTTGGGTCCCGCGAGGGATACGCAGTATTTT,CASSLGPARDTQYF
many,-,TRBV4-1,TRBJ2-7,TGCGCCAGCAGCCAAGTTTCGGGGTTCGAGCAGTACTTC,CASSQVSGFEQYF
-,-,TRBV7-7,TRBJ2-7,TGTGCCAGCAGCTTATCAGGGCTAGATAGCGAGCAGTACTTC,CASSLSGLDSEQYF
many,TRBD2,TRBV19,TRBJ2-1,TGTGCCAGTAGCACGAGCGGGACCTCCTACAATGAGCAGTTCTTC,CASSTSGTSYNEQFF
few,TRBD2,TRBV3-1,TRBJ2-7,TGTGCCAGCAGCCAAGTCGGGGAGGGGAAGGTGACCTACGAGCAGTACTTC,CASSQVGEGKVTYEQYF
many,TRBD1,TRBV20-1,TRBJ1-1,TGCAGTGCTAGAGATCGCGGGACAGGGGGTATCGACACTGAAGCTTTCTTT,CSARDRGTGGIDTEAFF
many,TRBD1,TRBV12-3/TRBV12-4,TRBJ2-7,TGTGCCAGCAGCTTCTCACAGGGGCACTCCTACGAGCAGTACTTC,CASSFSQGHSYEQYF
many,TRBD1,TRBV30,TRBJ1-6,TGTGCCTGGAGTGTAAGACCAGGGGGCGATTCACCCCTCCACTTT,CAWSVRPGGDSPLHF
few,TRBD2,TRBV9,TRBJ2-1,TGTGCCAGCAGCCTGACTTACGGACTAGCGGGAGAAGCTGAGCAGTTCTTC,CASSLTYGLAGEAEQFF
many,TRBD1,TRBV7-9,TRBJ1-5,TGTGCCAGCAGCTTGGGACAGGATCAGCCCCAGCATTTT,CASSLGQDQPQHF
few,TRBD2,TRBV20-1,TRBJ2-7,TGCAGTGCTAGAGGACTAGCGCGTTCCTACGAGCAGTACTTC,CSARGLARSYEQYF
-,TRBD2,TRBV10-3,TRBJ2-3,TGTGCCACCCGGGGACGGGAGGGACCAGATACGCAGTATTTT,CATRGREGPDTQYF
many,-,TRBV21-1,TRBJ2-7,TGTGCCAGCAGCAATATGGCGGAATACGAGCAGTACTTC,CASSNMAEYEQYF
few,TRBD2,TRBV14,TRBJ2-5,TGTGCCAGCAGCCAAGAGGGGGGGACGGACGACCAAGAGACCCAGTACTTC,CASSQEGGTDDQETQYF
many,-,TRBV28,TRBJ1-5,TGTGCCAGCAGTTTCGCGGGGGGCAAGGATCAGCCCCAGCATTTT,CASSFAGGKDQPQHF
many,-,TRBV6-5,TRBJ1-6,TGTGCCAGTAAAACCAGGACAGAAATCTATCCACATAATTCACCCCTCCACTTT,CASKTRTEIYPHNSPLHF
many,TRBD1,TRBV4-1,TRBJ1-5,TGCGCCAGCAGCGCAGGGACAGGGAACAATCAGCCCCAGCATTTT,CASSAGTGNNQPQHF
many,-,TRBV3-1,TRBJ2-5,TGTGCCAGCAGCCAAGAGCCCCAAGAGACCCAGTACTTC,CASSQEPQETQYF
few,-,TRBV6-1,TRBJ1-3,TGTGCCACCCTGCGGGGGGACGGGTCTGGAAACACCATATATTTT,CATLRGDGSGNTIYF
many,-,TRBV7-9,TRBJ2-1,TGTGCCAGCAGCCCAAAGGGAACAAACAATGAGCAGTTCTTC,CASSPKGTNNEQFF
many,-,TRBV7-2,TRBJ1-5,TGTGCCAGCAGCCTGCAGCCCAATCAGCCCCAGCATTTT,CASSLQPNQPQHF
many,TRBD2,TRBV18,TRBJ2-3,TGTGCCAGCTCACCAAGACTAGCGGGGTACACAGATACGCAGTATTTT,CASSPRLAGYTDTQYF
many,-,TRBV14,TRBJ2-7,TGTGCCAGCAGCCCGGGGGTCCGCTCGTACGAGCAGTACTTC,CASSPGVRSYEQYF
many,TRBD1,TRBV4-1,TRBJ2-5,TGCGCCAGCAGCTCAAGAAGGGCAGGGGGTTCAGGAGAGACCCAGTACTTC,CASSSRRAGGSGETQYF